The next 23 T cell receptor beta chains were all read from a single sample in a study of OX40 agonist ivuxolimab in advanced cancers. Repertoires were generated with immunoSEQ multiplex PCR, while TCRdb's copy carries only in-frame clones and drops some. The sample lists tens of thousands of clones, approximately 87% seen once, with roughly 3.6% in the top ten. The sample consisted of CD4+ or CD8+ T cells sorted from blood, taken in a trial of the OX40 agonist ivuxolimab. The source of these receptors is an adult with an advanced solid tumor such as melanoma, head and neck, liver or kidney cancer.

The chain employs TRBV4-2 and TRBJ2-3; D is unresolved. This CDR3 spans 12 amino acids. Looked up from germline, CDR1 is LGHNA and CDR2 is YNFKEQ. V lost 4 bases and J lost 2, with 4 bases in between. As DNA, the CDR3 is TGTGCCAGCAGCCGCTCCACAGATACGCAGTATTTT. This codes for CASSRSTDTQYF.

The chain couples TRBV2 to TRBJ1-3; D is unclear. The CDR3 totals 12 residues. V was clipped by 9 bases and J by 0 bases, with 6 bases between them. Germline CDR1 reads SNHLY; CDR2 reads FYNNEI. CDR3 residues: CASSVSGNTIYF. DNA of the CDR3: TGTGCCAGTTCGGTCTCTGGAAACACCATATATTTT.

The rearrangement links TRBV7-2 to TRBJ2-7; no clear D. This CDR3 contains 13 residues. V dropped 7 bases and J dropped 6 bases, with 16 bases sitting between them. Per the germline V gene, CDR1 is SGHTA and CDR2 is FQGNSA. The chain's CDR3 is CASTHPGRTEQYF. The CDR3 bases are TGTGCCAGCACCCACCCTGGACGGACCGAGCAGTACTTC.

The CDR3 protein is CASSLALGLNTEAFF. The DNA of the CDR3 is TGTGCCAGCAGCTTGGCTCTGGGCCTCAACACTGAAGCTTTCTTT. The chain combines TRBV5-4 with TRBJ1-1, with D hard to call. The CDR3 loop spans 15 amino acids. The V gene's germline CDR1 is SGHNT and CDR2 YYREEE (reference sequence). The V end was cut by 0 bases, the J end by 2 bases, with 11 bases between.

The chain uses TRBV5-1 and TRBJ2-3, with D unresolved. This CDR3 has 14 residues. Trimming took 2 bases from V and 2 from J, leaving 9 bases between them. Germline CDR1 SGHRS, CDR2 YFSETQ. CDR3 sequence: CASSLDKPTDTQYF. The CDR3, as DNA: TGCGCCAGCAGCTTAGACAAACCCACAGATACGCAGTATTTT.

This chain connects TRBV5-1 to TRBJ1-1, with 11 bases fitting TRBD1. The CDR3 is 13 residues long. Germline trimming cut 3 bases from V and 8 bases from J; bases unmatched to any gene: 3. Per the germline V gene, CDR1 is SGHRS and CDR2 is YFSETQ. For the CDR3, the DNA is TGCGCCAGCAGCTCTGGGACAGGGGGGGAAGCTTTCTTT. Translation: CASSSGTGGEAFF.

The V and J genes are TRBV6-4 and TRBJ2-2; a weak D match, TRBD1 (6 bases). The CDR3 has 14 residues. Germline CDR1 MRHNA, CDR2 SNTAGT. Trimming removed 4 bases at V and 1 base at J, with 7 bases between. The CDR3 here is CASSARGNTGELFF. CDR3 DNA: TGTGCCAGCAGTGCCAGGGGGAACACCGGGGAGCTGTTTTTT.

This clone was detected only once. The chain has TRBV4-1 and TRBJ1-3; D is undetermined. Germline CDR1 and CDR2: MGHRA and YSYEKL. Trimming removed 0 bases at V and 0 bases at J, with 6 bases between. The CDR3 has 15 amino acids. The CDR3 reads CASSQDDHSGNTIYF. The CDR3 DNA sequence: TGCGCCAGCAGCCAAGACGACCACTCTGGAAACACCATATATTTT.

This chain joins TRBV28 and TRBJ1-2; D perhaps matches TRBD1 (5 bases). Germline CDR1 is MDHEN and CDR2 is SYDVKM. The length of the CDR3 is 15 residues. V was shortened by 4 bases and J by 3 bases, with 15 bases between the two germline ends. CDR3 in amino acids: CASSSPGPGDYGYTF. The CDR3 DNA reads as TGTGCCAGCAGTTCCCCGGGACCCGGCGACTATGGCTACACCTTC.

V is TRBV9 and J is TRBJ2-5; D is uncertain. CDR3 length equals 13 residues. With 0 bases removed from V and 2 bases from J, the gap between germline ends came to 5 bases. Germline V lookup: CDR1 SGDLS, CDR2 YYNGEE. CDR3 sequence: CASSVAPQETQYF. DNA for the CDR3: TGTGCCAGCAGCGTAGCCCCACAAGAGACCCAGTACTTC. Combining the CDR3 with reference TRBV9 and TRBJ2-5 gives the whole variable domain DSGVTQTPKHLITATGQRVTLRCSPRSGDLSVYWYQQSLDQGLQFLIQYYNGEERAKGNILERFSAQQFPDLHSELNLSSLELGDSALYFCASSVAPQETQYFGPGTRLLVL.

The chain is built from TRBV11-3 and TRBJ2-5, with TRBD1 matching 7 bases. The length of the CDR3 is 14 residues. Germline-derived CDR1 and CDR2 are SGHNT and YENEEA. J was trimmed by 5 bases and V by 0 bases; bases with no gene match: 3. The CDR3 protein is CASSLDRQGETQYF. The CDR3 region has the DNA TGTGCCAGCAGCTTAGACCGACAGGGCGAGACCCAGTACTTC.

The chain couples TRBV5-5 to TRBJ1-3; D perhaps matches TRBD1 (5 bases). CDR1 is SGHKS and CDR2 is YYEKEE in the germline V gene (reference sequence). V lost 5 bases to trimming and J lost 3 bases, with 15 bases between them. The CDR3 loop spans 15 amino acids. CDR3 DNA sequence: TGTGCCAGCAGTCTCACAGGCGTTTATGGAAACACCATATATTTT. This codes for CASSLTGVYGNTIYF.

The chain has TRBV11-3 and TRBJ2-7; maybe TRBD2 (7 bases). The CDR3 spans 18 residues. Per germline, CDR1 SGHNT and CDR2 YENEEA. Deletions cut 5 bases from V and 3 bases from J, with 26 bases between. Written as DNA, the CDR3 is TGTGCCAGCAGCCATCGGCGGTGGGGCGGGAGAGGGGGCTACGAGCAGTACTTC. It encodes CASSHRRWGGRGGYEQYF.

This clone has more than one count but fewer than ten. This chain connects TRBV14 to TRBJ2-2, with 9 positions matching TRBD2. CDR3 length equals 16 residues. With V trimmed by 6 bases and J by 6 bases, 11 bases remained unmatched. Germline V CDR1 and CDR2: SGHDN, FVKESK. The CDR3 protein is CASRRGPSGIAGELFF. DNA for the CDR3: TGTGCCAGCAGGAGAGGACCTAGCGGGATCGCCGGGGAGCTGTTTTTT.

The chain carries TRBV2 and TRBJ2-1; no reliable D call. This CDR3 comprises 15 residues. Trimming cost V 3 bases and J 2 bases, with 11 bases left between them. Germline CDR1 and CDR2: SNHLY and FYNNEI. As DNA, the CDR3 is TGTGCCAGCAGTGACACCCTTGGGGCCTACAATGAGCAGTTCTTC. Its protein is CASSDTLGAYNEQFF.

The CDR3 is CASSLGQIYEQYF. The CDR3, as DNA: TGTGCCAGCAGCTTGGGACAGATCTACGAGCAGTACTTC. This rearrangement joins TRBV7-2 to TRBJ2-7, with TRBD1 identical over 7 bases. The J segment lost 3 bases and the V segment lost 3 bases, leaving 2 bases of the junction unmatched. The germline V gene has CDR1 SGHTA and CDR2 FQGNSA. The CDR3 consists of 13 residues.

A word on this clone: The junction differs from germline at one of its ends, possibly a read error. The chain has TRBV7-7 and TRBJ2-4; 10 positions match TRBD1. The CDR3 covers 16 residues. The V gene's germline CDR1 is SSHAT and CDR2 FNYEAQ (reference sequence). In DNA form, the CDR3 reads TGTGCTAGCAGCATGGGACAGGGGTTAACCAAAAACATTCAGTACTTC. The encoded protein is CASSMGQGLTKNIQYF.

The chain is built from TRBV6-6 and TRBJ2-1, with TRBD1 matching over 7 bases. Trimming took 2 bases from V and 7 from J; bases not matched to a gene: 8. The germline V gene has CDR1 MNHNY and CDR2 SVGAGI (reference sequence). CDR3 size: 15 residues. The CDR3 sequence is CASSYSTAGGNEQFF. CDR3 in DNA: TGTGCCAGCAGTTACAGCACGGCAGGGGGAAATGAGCAGTTCTTC.

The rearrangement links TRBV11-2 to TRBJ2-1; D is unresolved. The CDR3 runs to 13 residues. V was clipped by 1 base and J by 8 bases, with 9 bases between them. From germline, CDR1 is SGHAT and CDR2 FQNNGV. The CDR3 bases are TGTGCCAGCAGCTTAGGAGCTAGGTATGAGCAGTTCTTC. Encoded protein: CASSLGARYEQFF.

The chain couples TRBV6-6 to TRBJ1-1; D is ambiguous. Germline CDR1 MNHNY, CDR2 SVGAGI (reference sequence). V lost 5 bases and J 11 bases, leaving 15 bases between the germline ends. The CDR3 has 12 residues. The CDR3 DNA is TGTGCCAGCAGTACGACGGTCCGGCGGGCTTTCTTT. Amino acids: CASSTTVRRAFF.

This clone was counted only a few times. The CDR3 sequence is CASSLGVGGQGSNGYTF. In DNA form, the CDR3 reads TGCGCCAGCAGCTTGGGGGTCGGGGGACAGGGAAGCAACGGCTACACCTTC. V gene TRBV5-1 combines with J gene TRBJ1-2; 9 nucleotides align to TRBD1. Germline V CDR1 and CDR2: SGHRS, YFSETQ. V shed 0 bases, J shed 8 bases, and the junction held 14 bases outside the gene matches. CDR3 length: 17 residues. Filled out from reference TRBV5-1 and TRBJ1-2, the complete variable domain reads KAGVTQTPRYLIKTRGQQVTLSCSPISGHRSVSWYQQTPGQGLQFLFEYFSETQRNKGNFPGRFSGRQFSNSRSEMNVSTLELGDSALYLCASSLGVGGQGSNGYTFGSGTRLTVV.

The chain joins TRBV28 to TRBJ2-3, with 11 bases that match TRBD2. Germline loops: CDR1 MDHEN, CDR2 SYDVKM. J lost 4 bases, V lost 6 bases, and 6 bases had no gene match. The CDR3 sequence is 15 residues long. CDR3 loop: CASRPGTSGSDTQYF. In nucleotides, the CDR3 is TGTGCCAGCAGACCCGGGACTAGCGGTTCAGATACGCAGTATTTT.

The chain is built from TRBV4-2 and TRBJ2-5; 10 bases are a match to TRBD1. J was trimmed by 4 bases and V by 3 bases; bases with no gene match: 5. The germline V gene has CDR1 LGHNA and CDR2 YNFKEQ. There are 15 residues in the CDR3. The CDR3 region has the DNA TGTGCCAGCAGCCAGTGGGACAGGGGAGGAGAGACCCAGTACTTC. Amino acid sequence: CASSQWDRGGETQYF.